The entry that follows covers one TCR beta chain sequence. As yet, its antigen is unknown. Per germline, CDR1 GTSNPN and CDR2 SVGIG (reference sequence). Between the trimmed V and J ends, which lost 0 bases and 7 bases, there was a span of 19 bases. There are 15 residues in the CDR3. This sample is part of a study of shared clonotypes between healthy human individuals. General study points: Limited genetic and exposure-history diversity came from having few donors.

Assay used: immunoSEQ multiplex PCR; TCRdb lists only in-frame clones, some missing. Among just over 2,000,000 clones, approximately 94% were seen once, and the ten largest hold about 1.1%. In the naive CD8 group, cells lacked CD45RO and were positively selected for CCR7, so terminally differentiated effector memory CD45RA+ cells were left out. The source of this sequence is a man between 18 and 35 years old in good health. The material sequenced was naive CD8+ T cells sorted from blood. The genes are TRBV30 and TRBJ2-7; tentatively, D is TRBD1 (6 bases). This CDR3 is CAWSVGQGHLWEQYF. The DNA of the CDR3 is TGTGCCTGGAGTGTAGGGCAGGGGCACCTTTGGGAGCAGTACTTC.